Detailed here is one TCR beta chain. Its antigen specificity is not known. The sample holds no much larger clone one base away, and base qualities are not on file. Uninvolved adjacent lung was obtained at least 2 cm from the tumor margin, and the absence of atypia was confirmed by two independent pathologists. At diagnosis, tumor, uninvolved tumor-adjacent lung and peripheral blood were collected and then preserved as a mix of FFPE and fresh-frozen material. The data derive from a study of T cells in localized non-small cell lung cancer (dated by TCRdb to the early 2020s). In the study overall: T cell repertoires of 236 early-stage NSCLC patients were analyzed, with tumors being compared against uninvolved tumor-adjacent lungs. The cohort consisted of approximately 240 treatment-naive NSCLC patients whose localized lung tumors had been resected. Of the NSCLC patients, 129 were male and 107 were female, and the mean age was about 69 years. The full study reports these points: A median of around 50 of the top 100 tumor clones turned up in the paired uninvolved adjacent lung, and under 30 of those clones also ranked among the top 100 of that same adjacent lung. Because of the exploratory design, TCR variables were selected using unadjusted p-values without false-discovery rate correction. Because multi-region tumor sequencing was not performed, intratumor heterogeneity could not be ruled out. Uninvolved tumor-adjacent lung showed the highest T cell clonality, higher than tumor, which suggests more focused antigenic responses in the uninvolved tumor-adjacent lung. Higher blood T cell density associated with longer overall survival, while higher adjacent-lung clonality associated with shorter survival.

Here V drops 4 bases and J drops 0 bases, and the junction holds 3 bases not matched to any gene. Looking up the germline V gene (reference sequence) yields CDR1 LNHDA and CDR2 SQIVND. The cysteine opens and the phenylalanine closes a CDR3 of 15 amino acids. Of the read, only the CDR3 DNA is kept; its 45 bases are in frame from base 1. TCR beta CDR3 regions were sequenced from DNA using the immunoSEQ Assay. For the original study's pipeline: T cell density was computed as TCR beta template counts normalized to usable DNA estimated by amplifying housekeeping genes. Richness was estimated using the preseqR package, with extrapolation to 400,000 templates for PBMC samples and to 120,000 templates for tissue samples. Clonality was defined as one minus Pielou's evenness. To identify tissue-enriched TCRs, differential abundance testing was run on productive amino-acid clonotypes with a minimum total count of 5 and an alpha of 0.1. The Jaccard Index and the Morisita Overlap Index were used to measure repertoire overlap between compartments. GLIPH clustered TCR beta CDR3s with public tetramer-defined viral CDR3s; viral motifs required at least three viral sequences plus V-gene enrichment. The immuneACCESS repertoire file appears here via TCRdb, limited to in-frame rearrangements. These files lack a portion of the clones; in checked studies, under half of the deficit traces to unresolved V genes, and the cause of the others is not known. V, J and clone size are taken as reported in that table, and D and trimming were inferred from the DNA itself. The sample table records around 2,200 clones; roughly 36% of these occur just once. The ten largest clones represent around 9.5% of the sample.

This clonotype was obtained from an older female donor with stage I squamous cell lung carcinoma. The rearrangement combines TRBV19 with TRBJ2-1, and TRBD2 matches 7 of the central bases. The sample consisted of normal lung tissue next to the tumor, taken before any cancer treatment. The DNA sequence follows: TGTGCCAGTAGTAGCGGGAGTAGCTCCTACAATGAGCAGTTCTTC. The translation is CASSSGSSSYNEQFF. The full variable domain, completed from the reference TRBV19 and TRBJ2-1 proteins outside the CDR3, reads DGGITQSPKYLFRKEGQNVTLSCEQNLNHDAMYWYRQDPGQGLRLIYYSQIVNDFQKGDIAEGYSVSREKKESFPLTVTSAQKNPTAFYLCASSSGSSSYNEQFFGPGTRLTVL.